Ten or more counts support the clone carrying this T cell receptor (beta chain). Antigen: not known. The data are from a study of blood T cells in healthy people across ages. A sample-barcoded 5' primer and a J-beta primer mix were used in a second PCR of roughly 6 to 11 cycles. TCRdb passed the 5' RACE reads through MiXCR, listing each CDR3 protein once. The table includes about 640,000 distinct CDR3 sequences, roughly 31% detected once. General study results and limits: Observed TCR beta diversity showed a strong correlation with the percentage of naive T cells as measured by flow cytometry.

This TCR derives from an elderly woman in good health. Specimen: blood.

This CDR3 is CATSGTGVSYEQYF. As DNA, the CDR3 is TGTGCCACCAGCGGTACAGGGGTTTCCTACGAGCAGTACTTC. The chain recombines TRBV15 with TRBJ2-7, with 7 bases identical to TRBD1. Germline assignment: CDR1 LNHNV and CDR2 YYDKDF (reference sequence). The ends lost 5 bases at V and 1 base at J; junction bases unmatched: 5. The CDR3 has 14 residues.